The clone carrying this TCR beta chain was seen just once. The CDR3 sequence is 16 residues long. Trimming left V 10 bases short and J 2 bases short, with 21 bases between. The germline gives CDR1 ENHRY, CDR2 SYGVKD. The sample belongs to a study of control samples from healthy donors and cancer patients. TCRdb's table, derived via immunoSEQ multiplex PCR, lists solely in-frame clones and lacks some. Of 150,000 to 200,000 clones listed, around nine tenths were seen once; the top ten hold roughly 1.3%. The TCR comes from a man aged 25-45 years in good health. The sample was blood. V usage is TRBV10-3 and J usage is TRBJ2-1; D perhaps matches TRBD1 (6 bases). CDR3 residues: CATTGRDPVAYNEQFF. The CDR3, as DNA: TGTGCCACGACAGGCCGGGACCCTGTGGCCTACAATGAGCAGTTCTTC.